The sequence of this TCR beta chain was determined in a study of post-analysis software for immune sequencing data. The study, taken as a whole, reports: Controls had lower frequencies than patients of about 5 TRBV segments, which included TRBV5-6, TRBV5-1 and TRBV20-1. There was significantly lower normalized Chao1 diversity in multiple sclerosis patients than in controls.

This clonotype was found a few times. Antigen: not known. CDR1 SNHLY and CDR2 FYNNEI come from the germline V gene. Trimming took off 0 bases at V and 7 bases at J, with 16 bases between the two ends. The CDR3 is 16 residues long. Researchers reported that TCR beta cDNA libraries carried unique molecular identifiers. TCRdb fed the PCR reads into MiXCR, producing one record per CDR3 protein. Found here are 800,000 to 950,000 distinct CDR3 sequences, around 53% of them singletons; the top ten hold 4% to 5.5%. Specimen: blood. The chain combines TRBV2 with TRBJ2-1, with D unclear. The receptor was isolated from a girl under 18 with multiple sclerosis. Here the CDR3 reads CASSEARLARRNEQFF. For the CDR3, the DNA is TGTGCCAGCAGTGAAGCGCGGCTGGCTAGGCGGAATGAGCAGTTCTTC.